A selection of T cell receptor beta chains follows, all from one sample in a study of post-analysis software for immune sequencing data. One entry per CDR3 protein, called by TCRdb with MiXCR from the PCR reads. In the table there are 350,000 to 450,000 distinct CDR3 sequences, approximately 42% of which are singletons. Sequencing input: blood. These receptor sequences come from a girl aged 2-10 years with multiple sclerosis. The CDR3 runs from the conserved cysteine through the conserved F or W. The D gene is left open where the match is weak. The listing skips clone size in some rows; elsewhere it reads once, few, many or a size class.

clone_size j_call v_call d_call cdr3_nt cdr3_aa
NA TRBJ2-1 TRBV28 NA TGTGCCAGCAGTTTCAATTCCCCTCTGACAGGACGTAGCTCCTACAATGAGCAGTTCTTC CASSFNSPLTGRSSYNEQFF
NA TRBJ1-5 TRBV5-1 NA TGCGCCAGCAGCCCGGGACTGTCTAGCAATCAGCCCCAGCATTTT CASSPGLSSNQPQHF
few TRBJ2-3 TRBV12-3/TRBV12-4 NA TGTGCCAGCAGTTTAGGTGTAGTAAGTGGCCGGGATACGCAGTATTTT CASSLGVVSGRDTQYF
NA TRBJ1-2 TRBV6-5 TRBD1 TGTGCCAGCAGCGAGGACAGGGGGGGACACTATGGCTACACCTTC CASSEDRGGHYGYTF
NA TRBJ2-3 TRBV6-1 TRBD2 TGTGCCAGCAGTGGGGGACTAGCCCTAAATGTGGATACGCAGTATTTT CASSGGLALNVDTQYF
few TRBJ2-3 TRBV12-3/TRBV12-4 NA TGTGCCAGCAGTCCTCGCGGGACACGGGGTGTGGCGCAGTATTTT CASSPRGTRGVAQYF
NA TRBJ1-2 TRBV12-3/TRBV12-4 NA TGTGCCAGCGGCCACGATTCAGGGAATCGGGGCTACACCTTC CASGHDSGNRGYTF
NA TRBJ2-5 TRBV20-1 NA TGCAGTGCTCCGACTAGGGTCGGGGGAGAGACCCAGTACTTC CSAPTRVGGETQYF
few TRBJ2-5 TRBV7-2 TRBD2 TGTGCCAGCATAGCGGGACTAGGAGAGACCCAGTACTTC CASIAGLGETQYF
NA TRBJ2-5 TRBV6-6 NA TGTGCCAGCAGACCCAGGGCGCAAGAGACCCAGTACTTC CASRPRAQETQYF
many TRBJ2-7 TRBV14 NA TGTGCCAGCAGCAGGGGAAACGAGCAGTACTTC CASSRGNEQYF
few TRBJ2-1 TRBV29-1 TRBD1 TGCAGCGTTGAAGATCGGGACAGATTTTACAATGAGCAGTTCTTC CSVEDRDRFYNEQFF
NA TRBJ2-3 TRBV3-1 NA TGTGCCAACAGCCGTGGGAAAATTCGGGATACGCAGTATTTT CANSRGKIRDTQYF
NA TRBJ2-5 TRBV7-7 NA TGTGCCAGCAGCTTAAGGACAAAGGGGACCCAGTACTTC CASSLRTKGTQYF
NA TRBJ2-7 TRBV12-5 NA TGTGCTAGTGGCCCCCGTGTCTACGAGCAGTACTTC CASGPRVYEQYF
NA TRBJ1-5 TRBV6-5 NA TGTGCCAGCAGTTCCCAGGCATATAGCAATCAGCCCCAGCATTTT CASSSQAYSNQPQHF
NA TRBJ2-6 TRBV7-6 NA TGTGCCAGCAGCCCCGGGCAGGTTGGGGCCAACGTCCGGACTTTC CASSPGQVGANVRTF
few TRBJ2-7 TRBV5-6 TRBD1 TGTGCCAGCAGGGGACAGGGGGCGGCCTACGAGCAGTACTTC CASRGQGAAYEQYF
NA TRBJ2-1 TRBV12-3/TRBV12-4 TRBD2 TGTGCCAGCAGTCTCAGTTTTAGCGGGAGTCGCAATGAGCAGTTCTTC CASSLSFSGSRNEQFF